A selection of T cell receptor beta chains follows, all from one sample in a study of cytotoxic CD8 clonotypes in ibrutinib-treated CLL. Only in-frame clones appear in the TCRdb table, and some are missing; sequencing was by immunoSEQ multiplex PCR. The top ten clones hold about 4.6% of a sample with roughly 170,000 clones, roughly four fifths of them seen once. Material: PBMCs, obtained after 24 months of ibrutinib treatment. These receptors were collected from a human donor with chronic lymphocytic leukemia. The CDR3 runs from the conserved cysteine through the conserved F or W. Each record gives: V gene, CDR3 protein.

>TRBV30
CAWSRPTRELFF
>TRBV18
CASSPRRGLLENQPQHF
>TRBV5-1
CASSLGSGPGYGYTF
>TRBV7-6
CASSLPVGGIRADTQYF
>TRBV6-5
CASTTPGNEQFF
>TRBV9
CASSDGQGANNQPQHF
>TRBV7-9
CASSKDYEQYF
>TRBV5-6
CASSSGTGVEKLFF
>TRBV9
CASSVEGATEAFF
>TRBV28
CASRPGTSGTRTYEQYF
>TRBV5-1
CASSLAGGVRLTGELFF
>TRBV7-2
CASSLALKHTEAFF
>TRBV19
CSSGTQTSDTQYF
>TRBV6-1
CASSELITLSPTAFF
>TRBV7-9
CAGDLRKGLYFF
>TRBV4-1
CASRPGSTNEKLFF
>TRBV19
CATEGRISSGANVLTF
>TRBV28
CASTFTGTGAYEQYF
>TRBV29-1
CSVGGTGAYEQYF
>TRBV2
CARGTGQLANEQFF
>TRBV4-3
CASSQVTTRTGSYEQYF
>TRBV9
CASSVGLVHNEQYF
>TRBV28
CASPRANTPNTEAFF
>TRBV30
CAWRSGFEQYF
>TRBV6-5
CASRLYTGELFF
>TRBV7-3
CASSLNFGSNTEAFF
>TRBV29-1
CSVDPGWVKRSYNEQFF
>TRBV6-1
CASSEALTGSDEQYF
>TRBV5-1
CASRLRQAPYNEQFF
>TRBV30
CAWSGQGLQPQHF
>TRBV7-2
CASTTSGIVGELFF
>TRBV11-2
CASSLSLVMNEQFF
>TRBV6-6
CASSRRVKDTEAFF
>TRBV7-2
CASSRTSGYEQFF
>TRBV7-3
CASSPRRNTEAFF
>TRBV7-3
CASSSETDTQYF
>TRBV10-3
CAISPDLSGNTIYF
>TRBV12-5
CASGLAPQGPPQFF
>TRBV5-1
CASSSHPGQHYGYTF
>TRBV18
CASSPGLNTEAFF